The clone carrying this TCR beta chain was seen a few times. TCR beta CDR3 regions were amplified from RNA transcripts. HTBI primers were the set used in a first-round RT-PCR of the TCR CDR3. TCRdb passed the multiplex PCR reads through MiXCR, listing each CDR3 protein once. This sample yields 550,000 to 850,000 distinct CDR3 sequences, of which 18% are seen a single time; over 15% belongs to the top ten. The record originates from a study of T cells in Graves' hyperthyroidism and ophthalmopathy. The CDR3 extends over 13 amino acids. In germline, CDR1 is SGHDT, CDR2 YYEEEE. The ends lost 6 bases at V and 8 bases at J; junction bases unmatched: 8. Every diagnosis used clinical symptoms, serum thyroxine and TRAb, thyroid ultrasound and orbital computed tomography.

J is TRBJ2-1 and V is TRBV5-6, with 7 bases lining up with TRBD1. This sequence originates from a woman between 45 and 65 years old with Graves' hyperthyroidism that later progressed to Graves' ophthalmopathy. Input material: blood. CDR3 loop: CASNRDSFDEQFF. The CDR3 bases are TGTGCCAGCAACCGGGACAGTTTTGATGAGCAGTTCTTC.